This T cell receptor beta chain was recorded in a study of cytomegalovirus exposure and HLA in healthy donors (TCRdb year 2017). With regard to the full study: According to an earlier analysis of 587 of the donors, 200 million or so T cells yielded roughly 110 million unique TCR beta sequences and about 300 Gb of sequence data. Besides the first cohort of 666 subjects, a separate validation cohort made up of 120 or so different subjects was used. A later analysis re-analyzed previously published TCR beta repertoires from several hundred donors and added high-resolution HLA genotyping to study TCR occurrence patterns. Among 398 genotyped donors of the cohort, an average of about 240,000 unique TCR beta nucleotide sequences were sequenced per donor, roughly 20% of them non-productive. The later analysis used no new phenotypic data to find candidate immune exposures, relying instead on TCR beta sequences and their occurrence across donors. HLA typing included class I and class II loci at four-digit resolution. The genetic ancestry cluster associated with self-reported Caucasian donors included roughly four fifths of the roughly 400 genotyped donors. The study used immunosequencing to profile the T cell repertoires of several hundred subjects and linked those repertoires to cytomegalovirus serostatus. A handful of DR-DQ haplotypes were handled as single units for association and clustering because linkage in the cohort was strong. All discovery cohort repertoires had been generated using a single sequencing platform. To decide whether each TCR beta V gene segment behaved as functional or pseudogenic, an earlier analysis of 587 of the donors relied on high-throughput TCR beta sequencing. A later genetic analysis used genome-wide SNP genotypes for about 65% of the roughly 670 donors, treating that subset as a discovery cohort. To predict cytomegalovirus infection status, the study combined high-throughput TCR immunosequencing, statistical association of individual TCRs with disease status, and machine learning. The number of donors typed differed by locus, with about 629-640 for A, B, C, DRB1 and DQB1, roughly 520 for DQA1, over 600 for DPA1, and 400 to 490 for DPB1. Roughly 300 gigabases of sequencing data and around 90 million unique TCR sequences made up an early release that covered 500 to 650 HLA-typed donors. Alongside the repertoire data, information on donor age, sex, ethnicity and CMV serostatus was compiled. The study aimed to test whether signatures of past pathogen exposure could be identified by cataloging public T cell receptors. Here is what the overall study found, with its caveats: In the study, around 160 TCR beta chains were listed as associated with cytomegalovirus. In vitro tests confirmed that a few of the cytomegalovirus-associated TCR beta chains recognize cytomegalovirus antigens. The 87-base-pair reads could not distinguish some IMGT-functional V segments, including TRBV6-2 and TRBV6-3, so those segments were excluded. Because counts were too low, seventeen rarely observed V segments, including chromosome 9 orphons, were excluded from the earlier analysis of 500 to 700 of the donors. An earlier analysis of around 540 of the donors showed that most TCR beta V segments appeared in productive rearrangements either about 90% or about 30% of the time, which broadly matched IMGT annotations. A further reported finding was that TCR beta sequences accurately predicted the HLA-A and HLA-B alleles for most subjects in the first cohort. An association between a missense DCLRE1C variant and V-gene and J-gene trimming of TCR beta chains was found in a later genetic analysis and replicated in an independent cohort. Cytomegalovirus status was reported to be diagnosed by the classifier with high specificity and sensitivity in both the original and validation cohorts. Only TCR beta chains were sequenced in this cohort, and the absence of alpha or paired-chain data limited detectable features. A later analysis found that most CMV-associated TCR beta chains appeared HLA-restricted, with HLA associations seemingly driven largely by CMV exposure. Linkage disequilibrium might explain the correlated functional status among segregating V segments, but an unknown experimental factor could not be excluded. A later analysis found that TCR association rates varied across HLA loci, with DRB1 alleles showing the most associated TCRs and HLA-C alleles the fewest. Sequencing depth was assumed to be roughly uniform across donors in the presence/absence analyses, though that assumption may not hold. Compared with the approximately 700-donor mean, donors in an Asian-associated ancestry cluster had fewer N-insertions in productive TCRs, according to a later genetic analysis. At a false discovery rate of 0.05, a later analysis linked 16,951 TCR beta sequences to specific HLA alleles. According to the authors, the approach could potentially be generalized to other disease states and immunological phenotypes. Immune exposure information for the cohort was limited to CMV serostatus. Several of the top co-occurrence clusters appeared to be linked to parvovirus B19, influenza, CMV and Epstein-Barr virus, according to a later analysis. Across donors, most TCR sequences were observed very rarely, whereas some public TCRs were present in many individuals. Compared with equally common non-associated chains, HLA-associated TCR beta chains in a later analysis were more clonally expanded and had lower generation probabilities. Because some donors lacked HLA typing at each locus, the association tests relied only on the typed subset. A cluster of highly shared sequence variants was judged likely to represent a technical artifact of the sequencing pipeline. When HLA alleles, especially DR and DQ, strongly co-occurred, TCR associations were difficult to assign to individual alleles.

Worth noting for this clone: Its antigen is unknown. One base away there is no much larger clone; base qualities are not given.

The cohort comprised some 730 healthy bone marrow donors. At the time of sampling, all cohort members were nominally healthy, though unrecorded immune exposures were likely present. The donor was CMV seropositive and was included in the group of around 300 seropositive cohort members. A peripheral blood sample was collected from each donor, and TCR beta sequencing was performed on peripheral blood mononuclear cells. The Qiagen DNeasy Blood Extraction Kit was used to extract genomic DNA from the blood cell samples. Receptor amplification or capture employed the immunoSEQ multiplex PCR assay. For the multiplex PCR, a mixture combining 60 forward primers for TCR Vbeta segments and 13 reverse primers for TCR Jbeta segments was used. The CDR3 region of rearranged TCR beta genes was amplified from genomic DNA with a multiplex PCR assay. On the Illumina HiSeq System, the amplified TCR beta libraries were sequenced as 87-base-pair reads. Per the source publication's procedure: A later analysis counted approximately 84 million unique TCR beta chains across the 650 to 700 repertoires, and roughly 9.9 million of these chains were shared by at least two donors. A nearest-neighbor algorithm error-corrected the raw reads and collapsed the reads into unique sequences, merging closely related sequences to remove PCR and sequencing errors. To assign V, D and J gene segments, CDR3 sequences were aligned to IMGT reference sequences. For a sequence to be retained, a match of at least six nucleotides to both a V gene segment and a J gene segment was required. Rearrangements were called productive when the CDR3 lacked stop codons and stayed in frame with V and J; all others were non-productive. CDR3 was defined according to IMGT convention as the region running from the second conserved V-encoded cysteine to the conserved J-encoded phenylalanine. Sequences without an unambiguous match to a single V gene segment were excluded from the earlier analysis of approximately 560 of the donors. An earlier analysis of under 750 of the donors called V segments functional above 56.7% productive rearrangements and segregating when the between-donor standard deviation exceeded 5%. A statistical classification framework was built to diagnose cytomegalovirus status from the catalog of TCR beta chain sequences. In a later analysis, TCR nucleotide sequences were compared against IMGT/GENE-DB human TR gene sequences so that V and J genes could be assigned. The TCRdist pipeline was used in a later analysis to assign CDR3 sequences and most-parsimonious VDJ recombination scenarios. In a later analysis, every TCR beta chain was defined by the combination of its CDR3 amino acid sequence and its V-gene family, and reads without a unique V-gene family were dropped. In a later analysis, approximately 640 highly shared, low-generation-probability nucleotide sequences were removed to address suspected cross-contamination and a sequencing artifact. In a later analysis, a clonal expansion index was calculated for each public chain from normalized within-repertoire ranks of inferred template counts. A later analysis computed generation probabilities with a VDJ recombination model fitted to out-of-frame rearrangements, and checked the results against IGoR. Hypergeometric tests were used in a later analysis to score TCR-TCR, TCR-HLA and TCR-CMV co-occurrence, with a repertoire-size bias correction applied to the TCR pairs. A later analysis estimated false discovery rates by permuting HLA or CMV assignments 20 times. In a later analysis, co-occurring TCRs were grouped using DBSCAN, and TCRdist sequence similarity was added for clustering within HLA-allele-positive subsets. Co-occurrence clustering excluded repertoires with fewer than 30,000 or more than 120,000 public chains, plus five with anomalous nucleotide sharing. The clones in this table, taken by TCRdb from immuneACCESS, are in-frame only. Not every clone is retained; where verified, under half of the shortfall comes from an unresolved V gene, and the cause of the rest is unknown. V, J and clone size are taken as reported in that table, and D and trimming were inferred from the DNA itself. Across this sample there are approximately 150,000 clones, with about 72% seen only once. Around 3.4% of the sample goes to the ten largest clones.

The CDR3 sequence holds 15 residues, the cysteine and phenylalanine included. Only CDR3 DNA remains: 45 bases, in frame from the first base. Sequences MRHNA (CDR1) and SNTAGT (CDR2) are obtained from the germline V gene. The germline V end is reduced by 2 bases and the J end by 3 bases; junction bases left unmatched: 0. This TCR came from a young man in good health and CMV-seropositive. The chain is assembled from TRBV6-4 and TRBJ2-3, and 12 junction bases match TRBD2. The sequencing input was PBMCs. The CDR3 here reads CASSDGTSGTDTQYF. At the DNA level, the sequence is TGTGCCAGCAGTGACGGGACTAGCGGGACAGATACGCAGTATTTT.